The 32 T cell receptor beta chains reported below all come from one sample, sequenced in a study of high-grade serous ovarian cancer treatment subgroups. This table comes from immunoSEQ multiplex PCR, and its TCRdb copy is limited to in-frame clones, with some not included. The sample records 12,000 to 15,000 clones, about 86% being singletons. Tumor samples were taken before definitive surgery or chemotherapy. Sequencing was performed on tumor tissue. These receptors originate from a human donor with high-grade serous ovarian cancer.

This clone was counted once. This chain links TRBV30 with TRBJ2-5; 10 nucleotides match TRBD2. The CDR3 has 15 residues. The J segment lost 5 bases and the V segment lost 4 bases, leaving 10 bases of the junction unmatched. From germline, CDR1 is GTSNPN and CDR2 SVGIG (reference sequence). CDR3 DNA: TGTGCCTGGACGGCTAGCGGGGGCCTGGGGGAGACCCAGTACTTC. It is translated as CAWTASGGLGETQYF.

This clone has just a few counts. The chain combines TRBV30 with TRBJ1-2; 8 bases align to TRBD1. Trimming cost V 8 bases and J 8 bases; bases outside gene matches: 10. Germline V gene sequence: CDR1 GTSNPN, CDR2 SVGIG (reference sequence). The CDR3 is 12 residues long. DNA of the CDR3: TGTGCCGTAGACAGGGGAGGAGAAGGCTACACCTTC. It encodes CAVDRGGEGYTF.

This clone was seen just once. The chain carries TRBV6-5 and TRBJ2-7; 10 nucleotides agree with TRBD1. The CDR3 runs 12 residues. Germline values: CDR1 MNHEY, CDR2 SVGAGI. The V gene end was trimmed by 6 bases and the J gene end by 6 bases; junction bases not matched to a gene: 2. Here the CDR3 reads CASSRDRGEQYF. DNA for the CDR3: TGTGCCAGCAGCAGGGACAGGGGCGAGCAGTACTTC.

The chain couples TRBV19 to TRBJ2-7; D unresolved. From germline, CDR1 is LNHDA and CDR2 SQIVND (reference sequence). V lost 4 bases, J lost 3 bases, and 10 bases lay in between. CDR3 length: 13 residues. The CDR3 loop is CASSKAGDYEQYF. Here the CDR3 DNA reads TGTGCCAGTAGTAAAGCAGGAGACTACGAGCAGTACTTC.

The chain links TRBV7-7 to TRBJ2-3; 7 bases agree with TRBD1. This CDR3 region has 13 residues. Trimming removed 6 bases from V and 5 bases from J; junction bases left unmatched: 5. Germline CDR1 reads SSHAT; CDR2 reads FNYEAQ (reference sequence). CDR3 DNA: TGTGCCAGCAGACCTGCAGGGGGAGATACGCAGTATTTT. It translates to CASRPAGGDTQYF. Using reference TRBV7-7 and TRBJ2-3 for the parts outside the CDR3, the full variable domain is GAGVSQSPRYKVTKRGQDVTLRCDPISSHATLYWYQQALGQGPEFLTYFNYEAQPDKSGLPSDRFSAERPEGSISTLTIQRTEQRDSAMYRCASRPAGGDTQYFGPGTRLTVL.

The chain uses TRBV6-1 and TRBJ2-5, with D hard to call. The CDR3 sequence is 13 residues long. The germline V gene has CDR1 MNHNS and CDR2 SASEGT. Trimming removed 1 base at V and 7 bases at J, with 10 bases between. CDR3 DNA: TGTGCCAGCAGTGAAGGCCCTTTGTTGACCCAGTACTTC. Translated, it gives CASSEGPLLTQYF.

This chain uses TRBV7-2 with TRBJ2-3; 7 positions agree with TRBD1. CDR1 and CDR2 (germline): SGHTA, FQGNSA. The CDR3 is 15 amino acids. V lost 6 bases to trimming and J lost 5 bases; unmatched junction nucleotides: 11. The DNA of the CDR3 is TGTGCCAGCAGGCCGGTAGGGGGCATGGGAGATACGCAGTATTTT. This sequence encodes CASRPVGGMGDTQYF. Full variable domain (outside the CDR3, taken from reference TRBV7-2 and TRBJ2-3): GAGVSQSPSNKVTEKGKDVELRCDPISGHTALYWYRQSLGQGLEFLIYFQGNSAPDKSGLPSDRFSAERTGGSVSTLTIQRTQQEDSAVYLCASRPVGGMGDTQYFGPGTRLTVL.

This clone was observed once. Relative to the germline gene, one junction end is altered; a read error may explain this. The same CDR3 arises from other DNA sequences in this sample as well. The chain has TRBV9 and TRBJ2-7; D gene ambiguous. Germline CDR1 reads SGDLS; CDR2 reads YYNGEE. The length of the CDR3 is 15 residues. The CDR3 DNA sequence: TGTGCCAGCAGCGTAGCCCCGGGCAGTTACTACGAACAGTACTTC. Translated, it gives CASSVAPGSYYEQYF.

In nucleotides, the CDR3 is TGTGCCAGCGGTCGCCGGACGGAACGGGGAAATGAGCAGTTCTTC. This translates into CASGRRTERGNEQFF. This chain joins TRBV5-6 and TRBJ2-1, with a weak D call TRBD2 (5 bases). Germline assignment: CDR1 SGHDT and CDR2 YYEEEE. V gave up 7 bases and J gave up 7 bases, with 21 bases separating them. This CDR3 has 15 residues.

The J gene is TRBJ2-3, the V gene TRBV9; D gene unclear. The germline CDR1 and CDR2 sequences are SGDLS and YYNGEE. The V gene lost 3 bases and the J gene lost 0 bases, with 11 bases spanning the gap. The CDR3 runs to 15 residues. The CDR3 reads CASSAEHPSTDTQYF. CDR3 DNA: TGTGCCAGCAGCGCCGAACATCCTAGCACAGATACGCAGTATTTT.

Comment on this clone: The junction shows a germline mismatch at one end, possibly a read error. The chain is built from TRBV7-7 and TRBJ2-5; 8 bases are shared with TRBD1. The germline V gene encodes CDR1 SSHAT and CDR2 FNYEAQ (reference sequence). The CDR3 length is 14 residues. CDR3 amino acids: CASSFSTGGETQYF. CDR3 bases: TGTGCTAGCAGCTTCTCCACAGGGGGAGAGACCCAGTACTTC.

CDR3 DNA: TGTGCCAGCAGCCAGAGCCCGATCGGCAATCAGCCCCAGCATTTT. Translating it yields CASSQSPIGNQPQHF. The chain has TRBV4-2 and TRBJ1-5; D uncertain. The CDR3 has 15 amino acids. Trimming shortened V by 3 bases and J by 2 bases, and 11 bases separated the two germline ends. Germline V CDR1 and CDR2: LGHNA, YNFKEQ.

The chain employs TRBV15 and TRBJ1-4, with D hard to call. V was trimmed by 1 base and J by 8 bases, leaving 11 bases between them. CDR3 length: 14 amino acids. The germline CDR1 and CDR2 sequences are LNHNV and YYDKDF (reference sequence). The CDR3 here is CATSRANLPEKLFF. The CDR3 DNA sequence: TGTGCCACCAGCAGAGCCAACCTACCAGAAAAACTGTTTTTT.

This clone was observed a handful of times. CDR3 in DNA: TGTGCCTGGAGTGTTTTCGGGGGGTCCTCCTACGAGCAGTACTTC. This encodes CAWSVFGGSSYEQYF. The J gene is TRBJ2-7, the V gene TRBV30; TRBD2 agrees at 7 bases. This CDR3 is 15 amino acids long. V trimming: 0 bases; J trimming: 0 bases; junction bases outside the gene matches: 5. Germline CDR1 and CDR2: GTSNPN and SVGIG (reference sequence). Looking up the rest from reference TRBV30 and TRBJ2-7 gives the full variable domain: SQTIHQWPATLVQPVGSPLSLECTVEGTSNPNLYWYRQAAGRGLQLLFYSVGIGQISSEVPQNLSASRPQDRQFILSSKKLLLSDSGFYLCAWSVFGGSSYEQYFGPGTRLTVT.

The rearrangement links TRBV18 to TRBJ2-7, with D tentatively TRBD2 (6 bases). The CDR3 extends over 14 amino acids. From germline, CDR1 is KGHSH and CDR2 LQKENI. V was pared by 1 base and J by 9 bases, with 16 bases between. The CDR3: CASSPQGGAAGQYF. The CDR3 bases are TGTGCCAGCTCACCACAAGGCGGGGCTGCGGGGCAGTACTTC.

V is TRBV6-6 and J is TRBJ2-5, with 8 bases fitting TRBD1. Germline-derived CDR1 and CDR2 are MNHNY and SVGAGI (reference sequence). The CDR3 length is 16 residues. V was clipped by 7 bases and J by 2 bases; unmatched bases: 12. The CDR3 protein is CASTRARDRRQETQYF. CDR3 coding DNA: TGTGCCAGCACACGCGCCCGGGACAGGCGTCAAGAGACCCAGTACTTC.

The V and J genes are TRBV2 and TRBJ1-4, with a possible D match to TRBD1 (6 bases). This CDR3 contains 16 residues. The ends were cut back, 2 bases at V and 4 bases at J, with 14 bases in the middle. CDR1 is SNHLY and CDR2 is FYNNEI in the germline V gene. The CDR3 coding sequence is TGTGCCAGCAGTGAAACGTGGGGGGGCGGTAATGAAAAACTGTTTTTT. Amino acid sequence: CASSETWGGGNEKLFF.

This sequence joins TRBV6-5 and TRBJ2-3, with TRBD2 identical over 9 bases. The CDR3 consists of 15 residues. J was trimmed by 3 bases and V by 6 bases; bases with no gene match: 7. Germline V gene sequence: CDR1 MNHEY, CDR2 SVGAGI. For the CDR3, the DNA is TGTGCCAGCAGCTCCCGCGGGGGGGGTACAGATACGCAGTATTTT. As protein: CASSSRGGGTDTQYF.

This rearrangement joins TRBV10-3 to TRBJ2-6; D uncertain. This CDR3 comprises 14 residues. V lost 2 bases and J lost 4, with 6 bases in between. Germline CDR1 reads ENHRY; CDR2 reads SYGVKD. DNA of the CDR3: TGTGCCATCAGTGAGCCCCAGGGGGCCAACGTCCTGACTTTC. Translation: CAISEPQGANVLTF.

This sequence joins TRBV2 and TRBJ2-5; D might be TRBD1 (5 bases). V was clipped by 7 bases and J by 0 bases, with 9 bases between them. The CDR3 runs to 13 residues. Per germline, CDR1 SNHLY and CDR2 FYNNEI. CDR3 residues: CASKGQYQETQYF. For the CDR3, the DNA is TGTGCCAGCAAGGGGCAGTACCAAGAGACCCAGTACTTC.

J is TRBJ2-3 and V is TRBV5-4; D perhaps matches TRBD1 (6 bases). This CDR3 is 15 amino acids long. The ends were cut back, 0 bases at V and 3 bases at J, with 11 bases in the middle. Germline-derived CDR1 and CDR2 are SGHNT and YYREEE (reference sequence). The CDR3 region is CASSLDRVDTDTQYF. The CDR3 nucleotides read TGTGCCAGCAGCTTGGACAGGGTTGATACAGATACGCAGTATTTT.

The V call is TRBV7-9, the J call TRBJ2-3; 10 bases line up with TRBD1. This CDR3 region has 15 residues. V lost 5 bases, J lost 1 base, and 3 bases stayed unmatched. Germline CDR1 reads SEHNR; CDR2 reads FQNEAQ (reference sequence). The CDR3 here is CASSPGTGGTDTQYF. The CDR3 DNA follows: TGTGCCAGCAGCCCCGGGACAGGGGGCACAGATACGCAGTATTTT.

The rearrangement joins TRBV9 to TRBJ1-2; D is ambiguous. In germline, CDR1 is SGDLS, CDR2 YYNGEE. The CDR3 totals 13 residues. The V and J ends lost 4 bases and 5 bases respectively, with 12 bases between them. CDR3 DNA sequence: TGTGCCAGCAGCCAGGCCGCTTTTTATGGCTACACCTTC. Protein: CASSQAAFYGYTF.

The gene calls are TRBV6-5 and TRBJ2-1; D is uncertain. CDR1 MNHEY and CDR2 SVGAGI come from the germline V gene. The V end was cut by 2 bases, the J end by 4 bases, with 6 bases between. The CDR3 runs to 13 residues. CDR3 region: CASSYADYNEQFF. The CDR3 DNA is TGTGCCAGCAGTTACGCAGATTACAATGAGCAGTTCTTC.

CDR3 bases: TGTGCCAGCAGCTTGTATGTTGGACGTGCCTACGAGCAGTACTTC. Encoded protein: CASSLYVGRAYEQYF. The chain joins TRBV5-6 to TRBJ2-7; D is undetermined. V was trimmed by 1 base and J by 2 bases, leaving 13 bases between them. The germline V gene has CDR1 SGHDT and CDR2 YYEEEE. The length of the CDR3 is 15 residues.

This chain connects TRBV6-5 to TRBJ2-7; the D gene is possibly TRBD1 (5 bases). The germline V and J ends were trimmed by 7 bases and 5 bases, with 15 bases remaining between them. The CDR3 loop spans 13 amino acids. CDR1 is MNHEY and CDR2 is SVGAGI in the germline V gene. The CDR3 is CASNSQGWNEQYF. CDR3 coding DNA: TGTGCCAGCAATAGTCAGGGCTGGAACGAGCAGTACTTC.

This chain joins TRBV6-5 and TRBJ2-3; D remains unclear. The CDR3 covers 12 residues. Germline CDR1 is MNHEY and CDR2 is SVGAGI. Trimming cost V 0 bases and J 5 bases, with 3 bases left between them. CDR3 amino acids: CASSYSGDTQYF. The CDR3 DNA reads TGTGCCAGCAGTTACTCGGGAGATACGCAGTATTTT.

This chain joins TRBV2 and TRBJ1-5, with 9 bases fitting TRBD1. V was pared by 6 bases and J by 6 bases, with 9 bases of the junction left unmatched. CDR3 length: 15 amino acids. Germline V gives CDR1 SNHLY, CDR2 FYNNEI. CDR3 loop: CASSGGQGGRQPQHF. The CDR3 DNA reads TGTGCCAGCAGCGGGGGACAGGGAGGTCGTCAGCCCCAGCATTTT.

The chain uses TRBV6-5 and TRBJ2-7; 9 bases match TRBD1. CDR3 length: 13 residues. Trimming removed 5 bases from V and 2 bases from J; junction bases left unmatched: 1. Per the germline V gene, CDR1 is MNHEY and CDR2 is SVGAGI. This chain's CDR3 is CASSGDRAYEQYF. The CDR3 DNA reads as TGTGCCAGCAGTGGGGACAGGGCCTACGAGCAGTACTTC.

In DNA, the CDR3 is TGCGCCAGCAGCTTATTAGGGGGAAGTACTGAAGCTTTCTTT. Translation gives CASSLLGGSTEAFF. The genes are TRBV5-1 and TRBJ1-1; maybe TRBD1 (6 bases). The CDR3 loop spans 14 amino acids. Germline lookup yields CDR1 SGHRS and CDR2 YFSETQ. V gave up 2 bases and J gave up 5 bases, with 13 bases separating them.

The CDR3 loop is CASSSGGETQYF. CDR3 coding DNA: TGCGCCAGCAGCTCTGGGGGGGAGACCCAGTACTTC. The rearrangement links TRBV5-1 to TRBJ2-5, with a possible D match to TRBD2 (6 bases). CDR3 size: 12 residues. Trimming removed 3 bases from V and 5 bases from J, with 8 bases in between. Germline loops: CDR1 SGHRS, CDR2 YFSETQ.

The genes are TRBV30 and TRBJ1-3, with no clear D. Deletions cut 0 bases from V and 0 bases from J, with 9 bases between. The CDR3 is made up of 15 amino acids. Per the germline V gene, CDR1 is GTSNPN and CDR2 is SVGIG (reference sequence). The CDR3: CAWSVGGFSGNTIYF. CDR3 sequence (DNA): TGTGCCTGGAGTGTAGGCGGGTTCTCTGGAAACACCATATATTTT.